There are a few counts of the clone carrying this TCR beta chain. Its antigen is not known. This record comes from a study of T cell repertoires in cytomegalovirus infection. TCRdb re-called the reads with MiXCR, one entry per CDR3 protein. The sample lists roughly 920,000 distinct CDR3 sequences; around 32% were seen once. The CDR3 is made up of 15 amino acids. From germline, CDR1 is LNHDA and CDR2 SQIVND (reference sequence). V lost 9 bases to trimming and J lost 0 bases; unmatched junction nucleotides: 5. General study points: It was HLA-C-restricted CMV-specific TCR beta clonotypes that dominated the response ex vivo.

This chain links TRBV19 with TRBJ1-1, with 12 bases fitting TRBD1. The sample here was cultured CD8+ T cells from PBMCs, taken from culture after CMV antigen stimulation. The receptor was isolated from a human donor in good health (CMV status not recorded). Some clones in this sample may be carry-over from other donors' samples. The CDR3, as DNA: TGTGCCAGCGACGGGACAGGGGGCCTGAACACTGAAGCTTTCTTT. Its protein is CASDGTGGLNTEAFF.